Each of the 20 T cell receptor beta chains below was sequenced from the same sample in a study of cytomegalovirus exposure and HLA in healthy donors. PCR amplification relied on 60 Vbeta primers (plus 13 Jbeta primers). TCRdb keeps only in-frame clones here, not all; method: immunoSEQ multiplex PCR. The table lists around 250,000 clones, approximately 82% of them singletons. Sequenced input: PBMCs. All receptors derive from an older woman in good health and CMV-seropositive.

The rearrangement links TRBV5-1 to TRBJ1-6; the D is unclear. The CDR3 length is 14 residues. Between the trimmed V and J ends, which lost 0 bases and 10 bases, there was a span of 11 bases. CDR1 and CDR2 (germline): SGHRS, YFSETQ. CDR3 in amino acids: CASSLAGPPSPLHF. DNA for the CDR3: TGCGCCAGCAGCTTGGCAGGCCCGCCCTCACCCCTCCACTTT.

The chain combines TRBV27 with TRBJ1-1; 7 bases agree with TRBD1. This CDR3 has 14 amino acids. The J segment lost 6 bases and the V segment lost 6 bases, leaving 10 bases of the junction unmatched. Per the germline V gene, CDR1 is MNHEY and CDR2 is SMNVEV (reference sequence). CDR3 sequence reads: CASSFQGVSSEAFF. For the CDR3, the DNA is TGTGCCAGCAGCTTCCAGGGGGTTTCCTCTGAAGCTTTCTTT.

V is TRBV7-9 and J is TRBJ2-3; no clear D gene. CDR3 size: 11 residues. Trimming removed 3 bases from V and 6 bases from J, with 4 bases in between. Germline V CDR1 and CDR2: SEHNR, FQNEAQ (reference sequence). As DNA, the CDR3 is TGTGCCAGCAGCTTCAGGGATACGCAGTATTTT. Translation: CASSFRDTQYF.

The chain links TRBV5-1 to TRBJ1-2; D might be TRBD1 (5 bases). V was clipped by 3 bases and J by 6 bases, with 9 bases between them. The germline V gene has CDR1 SGHRS and CDR2 YFSETQ. CDR3 length: 12 amino acids. The CDR3 DNA follows: TGCGCCAGCAGCTCCGAAGGGGATGGCTACACCTTC. It translates to CASSSEGDGYTF.

The chain joins TRBV5-6 to TRBJ1-1; the D is unclear. The length of the CDR3 is 14 residues. The germline V gene has CDR1 SGHDT and CDR2 YYEEEE. V was trimmed by 1 base and J by 0 bases, leaving 7 bases between them. For the CDR3, the DNA is TGTGCCAGCAGCTTGCTGCAGATGAACACTGAAGCTTTCTTT. Protein: CASSLLQMNTEAFF.

V usage is TRBV11-2 and J usage is TRBJ1-6; D is unclear. This CDR3 spans 12 amino acids. V was shortened by 0 bases and J by 9 bases, with 3 bases between the two germline ends. CDR1 is SGHAT, CDR2 FQNNGV, per germline. DNA of the CDR3: TGTGCCAGCAGCTTAGAGAGTTCACCCCTCCACTTT. Translating it yields CASSLESSPLHF.

The chain recombines TRBV5-1 with TRBJ2-1; 8 bases agree with TRBD1. The CDR3 has 18 amino acids. Germline CDR1 reads SGHRS; CDR2 reads YFSETQ. The trim removed 0 bases at V and 4 bases at J, leaving 12 bases unmatched. The CDR3 coding sequence is TGCGCCAGCAGCTTGGGGTCCCCAGGGGGCACTCCGTACAATGAGCAGTTCTTC. It translates to CASSLGSPGGTPYNEQFF.

This chain connects TRBV10-3 to TRBJ1-3; D possibly corresponds to TRBD1 (6 bases). Trimming took off 7 bases at V and 1 base at J, with 8 bases between the two ends. The CDR3 consists of 13 residues. Germline CDR1 ENHRY, CDR2 SYGVKD. The CDR3 DNA sequence: TGTGCCATCACTACAGGGTCTGGAAACACCATATATTTT. This codes for CAITTGSGNTIYF.

The rearrangement joins TRBV27 to TRBJ2-5; D is possibly TRBD2 (5 bases). V was cut by 0 bases and J by 7 bases, with 15 bases left in between. This CDR3 spans 15 amino acids. Germline loops: CDR1 MNHEY, CDR2 SMNVEV (reference sequence). Here the CDR3 reads CASSLSAGGHGTQYF. The CDR3 region has the DNA TGTGCCAGCAGTTTATCGGCGGGCGGCCACGGGACCCAGTACTTC.

Turning to this clone: This sample includes further DNA sequences coding for the same CDR3. This chain connects TRBV5-1 to TRBJ1-2, with 8 positions matching TRBD1. Per germline, CDR1 SGHRS and CDR2 YFSETQ. The ends lost 1 base at V and 2 bases at J; junction bases unmatched: 1. The CDR3 covers 14 residues. In nucleotides, the CDR3 is TGCGCCAGCAGCTTGCGGACAGGGAACTATGGCTACACCTTC. Protein product: CASSLRTGNYGYTF. Drawing the rest from reference TRBV5-1 and TRBJ1-2, the complete variable domain is KAGVTQTPRYLIKTRGQQVTLSCSPISGHRSVSWYQQTPGQGLQFLFEYFSETQRNKGNFPGRFSGRQFSNSRSEMNVSTLELGDSALYLCASSLRTGNYGYTFGSGTRLTVV.

The gene calls are TRBV7-3 and TRBJ1-1; D remains ambiguous. V dropped 4 bases and J dropped 1 base, with 7 bases sitting between them. The CDR3 runs to 13 residues. Germline CDR1 is SGHTA and CDR2 is FQGTGA. The CDR3 nucleotides are TGTGCCAGCAGCTCACAACCGAACACTGAAGCTTTCTTT. Amino acid sequence: CASSSQPNTEAFF.

Points on this clone: The junction does not match germline at one end; this may be a read error. This CDR3 is also generated by other DNA sequences in the sample. This sequence joins TRBV4-2 and TRBJ1-2; D ambiguous. This CDR3 spans 15 amino acids. Germline CDR1 LGHNA, CDR2 YNFKEQ. CDR3 in amino acids: CASSQEDGISMGYTF. CDR3 nucleotide sequence: TGTGCCAGCAGCCAAGAAGATGGTATCTCTATGGGCTACACTTTC.

The V and J genes are TRBV5-1 and TRBJ1-2, with 7 bases identical to TRBD1. CDR3 length: 16 residues. V dropped 4 bases and J dropped 3; count of bases not matched to a gene: 12. Germline CDR1 and CDR2: SGHRS and YFSETQ. CDR3 coding DNA: TGCGCCAGCAGCCCAGGGACAGCCCCCGAACACTATGGCTACACCTTC. This codes for CASSPGTAPEHYGYTF. The whole variable domain, filled in from reference TRBV5-1 and TRBJ1-2, reads KAGVTQTPRYLIKTRGQQVTLSCSPISGHRSVSWYQQTPGQGLQFLFEYFSETQRNKGNFPGRFSGRQFSNSRSEMNVSTLELGDSALYLCASSPGTAPEHYGYTFGSGTRLTVV.

The chain employs TRBV4-1 and TRBJ2-1; TRBD2 matches 14 bases. Germline-derived CDR1 and CDR2 are MGHRA and YSYEKL. V shed 0 bases and J 4 bases; nucleotides not matched to a gene: 11. This CDR3 is built from 20 residues. CDR3 loop: CASSQDSGTSGRGSYNEQFF. The CDR3 DNA sequence: TGCGCCAGCAGCCAAGATTCCGGGACTAGCGGGAGAGGATCTTACAATGAGCAGTTCTTC.

The chain joins TRBV5-1 to TRBJ2-4; 11 positions agree with TRBD2. The germline V gene encodes CDR1 SGHRS and CDR2 YFSETQ. The CDR3 sequence is 16 residues long. V lost 0 bases, J lost 5 bases, and 4 bases stayed unmatched. CDR3 nucleotides: TGCGCCAGCAGCTTGGGACTAGCGGGGTTCGAAAACATTCAGTACTTC. Its translation: CASSLGLAGFENIQYF.

V and J are TRBV5-1 and TRBJ2-1; TRBD2 agrees at 13 bases. After removal of 5 bases from V and 0 bases from J, the junction contained 8 bases not matched to a gene. This CDR3 is built from 18 residues. From germline, CDR1 is SGHRS and CDR2 YFSETQ. The CDR3 sequence is CASRTGTSGMSSYNEQFF. In DNA, the CDR3 is TGCGCCAGCAGGACCGGGACTAGCGGGATGAGCTCCTACAATGAGCAGTTCTTC. Full variable domain (missing parts from reference TRBV5-1 and TRBJ2-1): KAGVTQTPRYLIKTRGQQVTLSCSPISGHRSVSWYQQTPGQGLQFLFEYFSETQRNKGNFPGRFSGRQFSNSRSEMNVSTLELGDSALYLCASRTGTSGMSSYNEQFFGPGTRLTVL.

As for this clone: An end of the junction does not agree with germline; a read error may underlie this. Within the sample, other DNA sequences also encode this same CDR3. The chain uses TRBV2 and TRBJ1-1, with 8 positions matching TRBD1. The CDR3 totals 15 residues. Germline V gene data show CDR1 as SNHLY and CDR2 as FYNNEI. The CDR3: CASSVQGGRNTEAFF. CDR3 coding DNA: TGTGCCAGCAGTGTACAGGGGGGGAGGAACACTGAAGCCTTCTTT.

The chain recombines TRBV5-5 with TRBJ1-1; 9 bases are a match to TRBD1. V shed 6 bases, J shed 8 bases, and the junction held 8 bases outside the gene matches. The germline CDR1 and CDR2 sequences are SGHKS and YYEKEE (reference sequence). The CDR3 length is 13 residues. The CDR3 DNA is TGTGCCAGCAAACCTGGGACAGGGATCGAAGCTTTCTTT. Translated: CASKPGTGIEAFF.

This chain connects TRBV28 to TRBJ2-7, with D maybe TRBD2 (6 bases). The V end lost 6 bases, the J end lost 6 bases, and 12 bases lay between the germline ends. The V gene's germline CDR1 is MDHEN and CDR2 SYDVKM. The CDR3 extends over 12 amino acids. The CDR3 bases are TGTGCCAGCAGGCCCCTGGGAGGCGAGCAGTACTTC. It translates to CASRPLGGEQYF.

V is TRBV4-2 and J is TRBJ2-1, with no clear D. V was trimmed by 1 base and J by 9 bases, leaving 16 bases between them. Germline V CDR1 and CDR2: LGHNA, YNFKEQ. The CDR3 runs to 15 residues. CDR3: CASSQGSSSGGEQFF. The DNA for the CDR3 is TGTGCCAGCAGCCAAGGGTCATCCTCCGGTGGTGAGCAGTTCTTC.